Here is one T cell receptor beta chain with its context. This sample was taken from a study of brain T cells in children with intractable seizures. This CDR3 is built from 12 residues. The germline V gene has CDR1 SGHAT and CDR2 FQNNGV. Between the trimmed V and J ends, which lost 5 bases and 4 bases, there was a span of 7 bases. Indicated time point: blood from clinic visit 5 months post-surgery; TSC patient then seizure free. The assay was immunoSEQ multiplex PCR, and TCRdb's table has in-frame clones only and misses some. Among about 350,000 clones listed, 93% were seen once. The receptor was derived from a boy under three years old with tuberous sclerosis and intractable seizures. The material sequenced was peripheral blood, taken roughly 5 months after surgery. The J gene is TRBJ2-3, the V gene TRBV11-2, with D unclear. The CDR3 loop is CASSDTADTQYF. The CDR3 DNA follows: TGTGCCAGCAGCGACACAGCAGATACGCAGTATTTT.